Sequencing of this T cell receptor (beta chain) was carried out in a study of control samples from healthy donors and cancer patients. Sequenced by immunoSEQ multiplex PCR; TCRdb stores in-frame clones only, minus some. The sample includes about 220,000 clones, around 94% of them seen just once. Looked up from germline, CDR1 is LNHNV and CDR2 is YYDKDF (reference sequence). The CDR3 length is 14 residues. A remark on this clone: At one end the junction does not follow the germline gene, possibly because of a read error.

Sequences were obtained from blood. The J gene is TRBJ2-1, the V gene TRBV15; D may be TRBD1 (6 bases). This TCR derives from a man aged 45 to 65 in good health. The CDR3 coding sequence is TGTGCCACCAGGAGAGGGGACACGTACAATGAGCAGTTCTTC. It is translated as CATRRGDTYNEQFF. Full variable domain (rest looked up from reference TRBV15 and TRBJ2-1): DAMVIQNPRYQVTQFGKPVTLSCSQTLNHNVMYWYQQKSSQAPKLLFHYYDKDFNNEADTPDNFQSRRPNTSFCFLDIRSPGLGDTAMYLCATRRGDTYNEQFFGPGTRLTVL.